The rows below give T cell receptor beta chains drawn from one sample of a study of blood T cell repertoires in COVID-19. Measured with immunoSEQ multiplex PCR; TCRdb has only the in-frame clones, and not every one. The data show some 150,000 clones, under 90% seen once. Input material: peripheral blood. These receptors came from a woman of 80 years or more in a cohort sampled during active or convalescent COVID-19. Both conserved end residues are part of each CDR3. A D gene is named only where the DNA matches it firmly. Size values are once, few and many counts, or a class for expanded clones, and some rows have none.

d_call	clone_size	v_call	j_call	cdr3_aa	cdr3_nt
TRBD1	-	TRBV5-1	TRBJ1-2	CASSVDRGEYGYTF	TGCGCCAGCAGCGTGGACAGGGGAGAGTATGGCTACACCTTC
-	-	TRBV9	TRBJ2-1	CASSVDAGRYNEQFF	TGTGCCAGCAGCGTAGACGCAGGCAGATACAATGAGCAGTTCTTC
TRBD1	once	TRBV2	TRBJ2-1	CASRKDRGRYNEQFF	TGTGCCAGCAGAAAGGACAGGGGTCGGTACAATGAGCAGTTCTTC
-	-	TRBV2	TRBJ1-2	CASSEAGLGNYGYTF	TGTGCCAGCAGTGAGGCAGGGCTAGGGAACTATGGCTACACCTTC
TRBD1	-	TRBV9	TRBJ1-6	CASSVGTGQLGSPLHF	TGTGCCAGCAGCGTAGGGACAGGGCAGTTGGGTTCACCCCTCCACTTT
TRBD1	-	TRBV6-1	TRBJ1-4	CASSADRALGANEKLFF	TGTGCCAGCAGTGCGGACAGGGCCCTGGGAGCTAATGAAAAACTGTTTTTT
TRBD1	once	TRBV6-5	TRBJ2-7	CASRSGTGGWEQYF	TGTGCCAGCAGATCCGGGACAGGGGGATGGGAGCAGTACTTC
TRBD1	-	TRBV7-8	TRBJ2-2	CASSLVGGHTGELFF	TGTGCCAGCAGCTTAGTAGGGGGCCACACCGGGGAGCTGTTTTTT
-	-	TRBV5-1	TRBJ1-5	CASSLTGGNNQPQHF	TGCGCCAGCAGCTTGACGGGGGGGAACAATCAGCCCCAGCATTTT
-	once	TRBV5-4	TRBJ1-2	CASRITANYGYTF	TGTGCCAGCAGGATCACAGCTAACTATGGCTACACCTTC
-	-	TRBV9	TRBJ1-6	CASSPGRGDNSPLHF	TGTGCCAGCAGCCCTGGTCGGGGAGATAATTCACCCCTCCACTTT
TRBD1	few	TRBV7-2	TRBJ1-1	CASSPRTGGYMNTEAFF	TGTGCCAGCAGCCCAAGGACAGGGGGCTACATGAACACTGAAGCTTTCTTT
-	few	TRBV19	TRBJ2-1	CASKDGGGGADEQFF	TGTGCCAGTAAGGATGGGGGCGGGGGAGCTGATGAGCAGTTCTTC
TRBD1	-	TRBV28	TRBJ2-5	CASSSGGRETQYF	TGTGCCAGCAGCTCAGGGGGCCGAGAGACCCAGTACTTC
-	-	TRBV19	TRBJ1-6	CASNGRFEGSPLHF	TGTGCCAGTAATGGGCGATTTGAGGGCTCACCCCTCCACTTT
-	-	TRBV15	TRBJ1-1	CATSRDARNTEAFF	TGTGCCACCAGCAGAGATGCCAGGAACACTGAAGCTTTCTTT
-	once	TRBV7-2	TRBJ1-2	CASSLQDWYGYTF	TGTGCCAGCAGCTTACAGGACTGGTATGGCTACACCTTC
-	-	TRBV19	TRBJ1-2	CASNRDTKNYGYTF	TGTGCCAGTAACCGGGACACCAAAAACTATGGCTACACCTTC